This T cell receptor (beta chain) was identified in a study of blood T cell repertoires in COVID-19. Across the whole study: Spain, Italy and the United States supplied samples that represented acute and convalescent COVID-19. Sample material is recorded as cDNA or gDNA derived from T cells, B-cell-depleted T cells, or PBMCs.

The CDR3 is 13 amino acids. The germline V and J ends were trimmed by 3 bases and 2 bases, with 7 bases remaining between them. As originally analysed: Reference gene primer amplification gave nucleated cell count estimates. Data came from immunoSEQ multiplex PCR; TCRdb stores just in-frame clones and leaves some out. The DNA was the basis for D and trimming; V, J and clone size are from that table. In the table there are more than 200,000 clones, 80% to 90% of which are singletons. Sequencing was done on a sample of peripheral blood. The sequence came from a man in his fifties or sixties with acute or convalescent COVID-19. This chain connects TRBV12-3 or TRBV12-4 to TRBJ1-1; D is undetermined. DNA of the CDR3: TGTGCCAGCAGTTTTTCAGAAAACACTGAAGCTTTCTTT. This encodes CASSFSENTEAFF.